This T cell receptor (beta chain) was identified during a study of technical replicates of blood from a few donors. The CDR3 is made up of 15 amino acids. CDR1 KGHSH and CDR2 LQKENI come from the germline V gene. V was clipped by 0 bases and J by 7 bases, with 12 bases between them. The data were produced by immunoSEQ multiplex PCR, yet TCRdb's version contains in-frame clones alone and is incomplete. The sample contains about 80,000 clones, approximately 86% of which appear only once. This clone was seen a handful of times. V gene TRBV18 combines with J gene TRBJ1-4; D remains ambiguous. Sequencing input: PBMCs. This clonotype originated in a human donor in good health. Some clones in this sample may be carry-over from other donors' samples. CDR3: CASSPPEGEGEKLFF. The CDR3 DNA is TGTGCCAGCTCACCACCGGAGGGCGAGGGTGAAAAACTGTTTTTT.